The 26 T cell receptor beta chains listed next were all sequenced from one sample in a study of blood T cells in healthy people across ages. Using a J-beta primer mix together with a sample-barcoded 5' primer, a second PCR was run for about 6 to 11 cycles. TCRdb reprocessed the 5' RACE reads with MiXCR, giving one entry per CDR3 protein. Here the sample spans some 1.5 million distinct CDR3 sequences, under 30% being singletons. Sample: blood. These receptors were taken from a woman in her twenties or thirties in good health.

This clonotype was recorded a few times. The chain has TRBV9 and TRBJ2-6; 14 bases agree with TRBD2. After removal of 4 bases from V and 5 bases from J, the junction contained 14 bases not matched to a gene. The CDR3 contains 20 residues. From germline, CDR1 is SGDLS and CDR2 YYNGEE. The CDR3 coding sequence is TGTGCCAGCAGCCTTAGGTGGACTAGCGGGAGGAAGTTTTGGGCCAACGTCCTGACTTTC. Its protein is CASSLRWTSGRKFWANVLTF.

This chain's CDR3 is CSATGGAGGNTIYF. As DNA, the CDR3 is TGCAGTGCTACAGGGGGCGCAGGGGGAAACACCATATATTTT. The chain has TRBV20-1 and TRBJ1-3; 8 nucleotides line up with TRBD1. CDR1 is DFQATT, CDR2 SNEGSKA, per germline (reference sequence). J was trimmed by 4 bases and V by 4 bases; bases with no gene match: 6. The CDR3 loop spans 14 amino acids.

To note about this clonotype: Its ends do not fully match the called genes, so a read error is possible. The rearrangement joins TRBV20-1 to TRBJ2-1; D is perhaps TRBD2 (6 bases). There are 13 residues in the CDR3. Germline V CDR1 and CDR2: DFQATT, SNEGSKA (reference sequence). Here the CDR3 reads CSAMRLGGDERFF. DNA of the CDR3: TGCAGTGCTATGCGACTAGGAGGGGATGAGCGGTTCTTC.

This chain joins TRBV20-1 and TRBJ2-1; TRBD2 matches at 15 bases. V lost 5 bases and J lost 2; bases outside the gene matches: 4. Germline assignment: CDR1 DFQATT and CDR2 SNEGSKA (reference sequence). This CDR3 comprises 16 residues. CDR3 sequence reads: CSAGGLAGGPYNEQFF. CDR3 nucleotides: TGCAGTGCTGGGGGACTAGCGGGAGGACCCTACAATGAGCAGTTCTTC.

V gene TRBV20-1 combines with J gene TRBJ2-1, with 8 bases fitting TRBD2. Germline CDR1 DFQATT, CDR2 SNEGSKA (reference sequence). The length of the CDR3 is 18 residues. After removal of 1 base from V and 4 bases from J, the junction contained 15 bases not matched to a gene. The CDR3 DNA follows: TGCAGTGCTAGAGGGTGGGCGCTCACTAGCGGACCTTACAATGAGCAGTTCTTC. Translated, it gives CSARGWALTSGPYNEQFF.

A note on this clonotype: A much larger clone is a single base away; this may be a read error. This chain's CDR3 is CANSLSTDYEQYF. In nucleotides, the CDR3 is TGTGCCAACAGTTTAAGTACAGATTACGAGCAGTACTTC. The chain employs TRBV12-3 or TRBV12-4 and TRBJ2-5; D is ambiguous. The J call may be mistaken, given a closer DNA end match to TRBJ2-7. The CDR3 is 13 residues long.

The chain combines TRBV19 with TRBJ2-1; 13 positions agree with TRBD2. This CDR3 has 16 amino acids. V trimming: 4 bases; J trimming: 7 bases; junction bases outside the gene matches: 7. Germline CDR1 is LNHDA and CDR2 is SQIVND (reference sequence). Written as DNA, the CDR3 is TGTGCCAGTAGTACTCCACGGACTAGCGGGGGTAATGAGCAGTTCTTC. Translating it yields CASSTPRTSGGNEQFF.

This chain's CDR3 is CASSPSRPEPVFPLDGGYTF. The CDR3 DNA sequence: TGTGCCAGCTCACCTTCCCGACCTGAACCGGTATTCCCACTCGATGGGGGCTACACCTTC. This chain connects TRBV18 to TRBJ1-2; D ambiguous. The CDR3 contains 20 residues. Germline loops: CDR1 KGHSH, CDR2 LQKENI. Trimming cost V 3 bases and J 8 bases, with 34 bases left between them.

This clonotype was picked up many times. This chain joins TRBV5-1 and TRBJ2-1, with D unresolved. V was shortened by 1 base and J by 6 bases, with 17 bases between the two germline ends. This CDR3 contains 16 residues. Germline CDR1 SGHRS, CDR2 YFSETQ. The CDR3 loop is CASSLRQDIIRNEQFF. CDR3 bases: TGCGCCAGCAGCTTGAGGCAGGATATTATTCGCAATGAGCAGTTCTTC.

This clonotype was found a few times. The J gene is TRBJ2-7, the V gene TRBV20-1; possibly TRBD2 for D (6 bases). The V and J ends lost 3 bases and 5 bases respectively, with 11 bases between them. The CDR3 is made up of 12 amino acids. Looked up from germline, CDR1 is DFQATT and CDR2 is SNEGSKA (reference sequence). Here the CDR3 reads CSASGEVHEQYF. For the CDR3, the DNA is TGCAGTGCTAGTGGGGAGGTCCACGAGCAGTACTTC.

This chain links TRBV5-1 with TRBJ1-4; the D gene is possibly TRBD1 (5 bases). The V gene's germline CDR1 is SGHRS and CDR2 YFSETQ. Deletions cut 0 bases from V and 0 bases from J, with 12 bases between. This CDR3 is 17 amino acids long. The CDR3 coding sequence is TGCGCCAGCAGCTTGGGACTGACAGCAGCAACTAATGAAAAACTGTTTTTT. The encoded protein is CASSLGLTAATNEKLFF.

This clonotype has a handful of counts. This rearrangement joins TRBV4-1 to TRBJ1-5; TRBD1 matches 7 bases. CDR1 is MGHRA and CDR2 is YSYEKL in the germline V gene. The CDR3 consists of 15 residues. Trimming removed 0 bases from V and 4 bases from J; junction bases left unmatched: 3. DNA of the CDR3: TGCGCCAGCAGCCAAGATAGCAGGGGGAATCAGCCCCAGCATTTT. Encoded protein: CASSQDSRGNQPQHF.

This clonotype was seen a few times. J is TRBJ1-5 and V is TRBV6-1, with D possibly TRBD1 on 5 matching bases. Germline assignment: CDR1 MNHNS and CDR2 SASEGT. There are 13 residues in the CDR3. Trimming removed 7 bases from V and 6 bases from J, with 13 bases in between. CDR3 sequence: CASTRGPSQPQHF. For the CDR3, the DNA is TGTGCCAGCACTCGGGGACCGAGTCAGCCCCAGCATTTT.

This clonotype was counted ten times or more. CDR3 coding DNA: TGTGCCATCAGTGTCGGCGGTAACTATGGCTACACCTTC. It is translated as CAISVGGNYGYTF. The chain is built from TRBV10-3 and TRBJ1-2; D gene ambiguous. Germline V lookup: CDR1 ENHRY, CDR2 SYGVKD. V was clipped by 4 bases and J by 1 base, with 7 bases between them. CDR3 size: 13 residues.

This clonotype showed up just a few times. The chain employs TRBV6-5 and TRBJ1-5, with D possibly TRBD1 on 6 matching bases. Germline V lookup: CDR1 MNHEY, CDR2 SVGAGI. Trimming pared 6 bases from V and 1 base from J, leaving 13 bases between. The CDR3 sequence is 15 residues long. The CDR3 sequence is CASRSTGLSNQPQHF. CDR3 coding DNA: TGTGCCAGCAGATCTACAGGGCTAAGCAATCAGCCCCAGCATTTT.

This chain links TRBV28 with TRBJ2-5, with 7 bases matching TRBD1. This CDR3 has 14 amino acids. Germline CDR1 MDHEN, CDR2 SYDVKM. With 3 bases clipped from V and 5 bases from J, the junction kept 6 bases outside the gene matches. Here the CDR3 DNA reads TGTGCCAGCAGTTTTACAGGGGTAGCGGAGACCCAGTACTTC. The encoded protein is CASSFTGVAETQYF.

The chain joins TRBV20-1 to TRBJ2-1; D unclear. The CDR3 length is 13 residues. The germline V gene has CDR1 DFQATT and CDR2 SNEGSKA (reference sequence). Trimming pared 2 bases from V and 3 bases from J, leaving 8 bases between. The CDR3 is CSARYTVYNEQFF. CDR3 nucleotides: TGCAGTGCTAGATACACAGTCTACAATGAGCAGTTCTTC.

This clonotype has only a few counts. The chain carries TRBV12-5 and TRBJ2-7, with D maybe TRBD2 (5 bases). Trimming stripped 0 bases from V and 5 bases from J, with 8 bases between. The CDR3 is made up of 13 amino acids. In germline, CDR1 is LGHNT, CDR2 FRNRAP. The CDR3 nucleotides are TGTGCTAGTGGTTTGGTACTTAGCGACGAGCAGTACTTC. Translating it yields CASGLVLSDEQYF.

This clonotype was picked up many times. The J gene is TRBJ1-4, the V gene TRBV4-3; D is unresolved. This CDR3 has 15 residues. With 0 bases removed from V and 6 bases from J, the gap between germline ends came to 11 bases. CDR1 is LGHNA, CDR2 YSLEER, per germline. In DNA, the CDR3 is TGCGCCAGCAGCCAAGATCTCCGGGGAGATGAAAAACTGTTTTTT. Protein: CASSQDLRGDEKLFF.

This clonotype was detected a few times. This chain joins TRBV27 and TRBJ2-3; 9 bases are shared with TRBD2. The ends lost 6 bases at V and 4 bases at J; junction bases unmatched: 8. This CDR3 contains 15 residues. Germline V gives CDR1 MNHEY, CDR2 SMNVEV (reference sequence). The CDR3 coding sequence is TGTGCCAGCAGACATGGGCGGGGGGGCCCAGATACGCAGTATTTT. This translates into CASRHGRGGPDTQYF.

The chain recombines TRBV10-3 with TRBJ2-7; TRBD1 aligns across 7 bases. V lost 0 bases to trimming and J lost 1 base; unmatched junction nucleotides: 6. The CDR3 covers 16 residues. Germline V lookup: CDR1 ENHRY, CDR2 SYGVKD. The CDR3 DNA is TGTGCCATCAGTGAGTCTAAGTCAGGGGGTTCCTACGAGCAGTACTTC. Translated, it gives CAISESKSGGSYEQYF.

Points on this clonotype: A clone one base away is much larger, so this may be a read error. V usage is TRBV9 and J usage is TRBJ1-1, with D maybe TRBD1 (6 bases). The CDR3 is 13 residues long. CDR1 is SGDLS, CDR2 YYNGEE, per germline. This CDR3 is CACSPRGRAEAFF. The CDR3 DNA sequence: TGTGCCTGCAGCCCCAGGGGAAGGGCTGAAGCTTTCTTT.

The chain employs TRBV7-2 and TRBJ1-6; TRBD1 is a possible D gene (5 bases). The CDR3 has 17 residues. CDR1 SGHTA and CDR2 FQGNSA come from the germline V gene. Trimming pared 5 bases from V and 9 bases from J, leaving 23 bases between. CDR3 residues: CASSQRLGTLLGSPLHF. In DNA, the CDR3 is TGTGCCAGCAGCCAGAGACTTGGGACTTTACTTGGTTCACCCCTCCACTTT.

The J gene is TRBJ2-3, the V gene TRBV7-6; 8 nucleotides agree with TRBD2. The J segment lost 5 bases and the V segment lost 5 bases, leaving 9 bases of the junction unmatched. The CDR3 loop spans 15 amino acids. CDR1 SGHVS and CDR2 FNYEAQ come from the germline V gene. CDR3 amino acids: CASSRKAGELDTQYF. CDR3 sequence (DNA): TGTGCCAGCAGCCGTAAAGCGGGAGAGCTAGATACGCAGTATTTT. The full variable domain, its missing parts supplied by reference TRBV7-6 and TRBJ2-3, is GAGVSQSPRYKVTKRGQDVALRCDPISGHVSLYWYRQALGQGPEFLTYFNYEAQQDKSGLPNDRFSAERPEGSISTLTIQRTEQRDSAMYRCASSRKAGELDTQYFGPGTRLTVL.

The chain recombines TRBV9 with TRBJ2-2; D gene uncertain. Germline loops: CDR1 SGDLS, CDR2 YYNGEE. V lost 0 bases to trimming and J lost 1 base, with 7 bases between them. The CDR3 totals 15 residues. CDR3 nucleotides: TGTGCCAGCAGCGTAGATCCCCAGAACACCGGGGAGCTGTTTTTT. Protein product: CASSVDPQNTGELFF.

V usage is TRBV12-3 or TRBV12-4 and J usage is TRBJ1-2; no reliable D call. The CDR3 totals 13 residues. Trimming shortened V by 6 bases and J by 4 bases, and 12 bases separated the two germline ends. DNA of the CDR3: TGTGCCAGCAGGGAGGCCTCCTCCTATGGCTACACCTTC. It specifies CASREASSYGYTF.